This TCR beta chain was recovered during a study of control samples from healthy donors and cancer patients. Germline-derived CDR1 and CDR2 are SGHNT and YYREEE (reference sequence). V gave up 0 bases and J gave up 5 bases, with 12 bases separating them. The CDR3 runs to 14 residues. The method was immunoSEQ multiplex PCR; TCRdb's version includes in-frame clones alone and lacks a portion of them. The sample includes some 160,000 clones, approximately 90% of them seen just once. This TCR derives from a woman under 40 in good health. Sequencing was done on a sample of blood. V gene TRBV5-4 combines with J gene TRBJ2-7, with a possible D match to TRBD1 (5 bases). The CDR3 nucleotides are TGTGCCAGCAGCTTGGCGGCAGGGCAAAACGAGCAGTACTTC. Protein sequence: CASSLAAGQNEQYF.